This T cell receptor beta chain was sequenced during a study of cytomegalovirus exposure and HLA in healthy donors. Regarding the study as a whole: The analysis excluded some indistinguishable V segments, including TRBV6-2 and TRBV6-3. The study flagged some 170 TCR beta chains as cytomegalovirus-associated.

With regard to this clone: Its antigen is currently unknown.

CDR1 is SNHLY and CDR2 is FYNNEI in the germline V gene. V shed 6 bases and J shed 3 bases, with 9 bases lying between them. This CDR3 is built from 12 residues. PCR was performed using 60 Vbeta and 13 Jbeta primers. Original methodology: There were around 80 million unique TCR beta chains by a later count, and 8.5 million to 14 million of them were shared. Generated by immunoSEQ multiplex PCR, the TCRdb table keeps only in-frame clones and is missing some. That table is the source of V, J and clone size, and D and trimming were worked out from the DNA. The table lists some 180,000 clones, roughly 87% of them singletons.

The sequenced sample was PBMCs. The chain links TRBV2 to TRBJ2-7, with a possible D match to TRBD1 (5 bases). The receptor's source is a boy aged 2 to 10 in good health and CMV-seronegative. The CDR3 loop is CASRDQGYEQYF. The CDR3 DNA is TGTGCCAGCAGGGATCAGGGCTACGAGCAGTACTTC.